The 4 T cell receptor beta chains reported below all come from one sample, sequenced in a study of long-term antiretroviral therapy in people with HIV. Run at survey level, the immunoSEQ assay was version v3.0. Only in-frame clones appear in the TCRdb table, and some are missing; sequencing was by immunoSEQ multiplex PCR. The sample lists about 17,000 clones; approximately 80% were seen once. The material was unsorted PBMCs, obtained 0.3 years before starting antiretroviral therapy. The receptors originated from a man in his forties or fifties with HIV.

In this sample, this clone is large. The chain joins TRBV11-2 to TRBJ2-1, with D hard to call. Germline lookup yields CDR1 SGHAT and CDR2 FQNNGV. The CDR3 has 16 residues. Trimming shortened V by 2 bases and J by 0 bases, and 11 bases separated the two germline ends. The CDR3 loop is CASSLLPSSSYNEQFF. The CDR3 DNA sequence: TGTGCCAGCAGCTTATTGCCCAGCAGCTCCTACAATGAGCAGTTCTTC.

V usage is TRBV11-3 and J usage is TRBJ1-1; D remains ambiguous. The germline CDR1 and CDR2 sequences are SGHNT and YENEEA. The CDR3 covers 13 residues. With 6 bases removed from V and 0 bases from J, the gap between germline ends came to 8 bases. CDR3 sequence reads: CASSSDMNTEAFF. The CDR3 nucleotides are TGTGCCAGCAGTTCCGACATGAACACTGAAGCTTTCTTT.

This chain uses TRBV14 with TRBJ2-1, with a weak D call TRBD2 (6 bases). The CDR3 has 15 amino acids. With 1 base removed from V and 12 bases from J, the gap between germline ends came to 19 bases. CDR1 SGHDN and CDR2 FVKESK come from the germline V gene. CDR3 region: CASSQVGLYPTGQFF. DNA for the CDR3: TGTGCCAGCAGCCAAGTGGGACTGTATCCAACAGGGCAGTTCTTC. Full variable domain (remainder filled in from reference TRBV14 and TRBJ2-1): EAGVTQFPSHSVIEKGQTVTLRCDPISGHDNLYWYRRVMGKEIKFLLHFVKESKQDESGMPNNRFLAERTGGTYSTLKVQPAELEDSGVYFCASSQVGLYPTGQFFGPGTRLTVL.

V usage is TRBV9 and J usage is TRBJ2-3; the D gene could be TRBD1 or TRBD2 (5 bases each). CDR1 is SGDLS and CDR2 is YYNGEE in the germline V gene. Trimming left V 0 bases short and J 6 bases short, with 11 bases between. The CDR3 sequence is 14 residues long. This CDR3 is CASSVDVGEDTQYF. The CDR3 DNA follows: TGTGCCAGCAGCGTAGACGTAGGGGAGGATACGCAGTATTTT.